This T cell receptor (beta chain) was found in a study of metastatic and nonmetastatic thyroid tumors. Study summary: The authors compared repertoires across blood and tumor or nodule tissue from malignant and benign thyroid patients. Overall study findings and caveats: Reportedly, malignant thyroid tumors had significantly higher TCR beta diversity than benign nodules, in blood and tumor.

Study processing details: Clinicopathological groups supplied CDR3 differences that were used to build a distant-metastasis classifier for papillary thyroid cancer. TCRdb reprocessed the PCR reads using MiXCR. What appears here as the V and J calls and clone size reflects TCRdb's work, not the paper's. The table includes about 33,000 clones, over 15% detected once. With respect to this clone: Its antigen is undetermined.

The germline V gene has CDR1 MNHGY and CDR2 SVAAGI. V was cut by 0 bases and J by 1 base, with 4 bases left in between. The CDR3 length is 14 residues. All patients were treatment-naive before thyroid surgery. This TCR derives from a male donor with papillary thyroid cancer or a benign thyroid nodule (not recorded which). Some clones in this sample may be carry-over from other donors' samples. Input material: blood. This rearrangement joins TRBV6-9 to TRBJ1-3; D is uncertain. The CDR3 sequence is CASSYSVSGNTIYF. DNA of the CDR3: TGTGCCAGCAGTTATTCGGTTTCTGGAAACACCATATATTTT.